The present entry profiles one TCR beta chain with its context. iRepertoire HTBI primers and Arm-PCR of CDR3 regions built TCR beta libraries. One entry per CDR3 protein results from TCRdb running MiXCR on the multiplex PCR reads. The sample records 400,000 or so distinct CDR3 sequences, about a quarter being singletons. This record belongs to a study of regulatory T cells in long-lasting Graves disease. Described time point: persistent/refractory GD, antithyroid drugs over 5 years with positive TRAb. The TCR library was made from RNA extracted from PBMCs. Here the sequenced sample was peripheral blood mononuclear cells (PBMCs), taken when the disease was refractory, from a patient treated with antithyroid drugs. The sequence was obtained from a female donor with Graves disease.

The CDR3 DNA reads TGCAGTGCTAGTCCGACAGGTTACAATGAGCAGTTCTTC. It translates to CSASPTGYNEQFF. The genes are TRBV20-1 and TRBJ2-1, with D tentatively TRBD1 (6 bases). The ends were cut back, 3 bases at V and 4 bases at J, with 10 bases in the middle. The germline CDR1 and CDR2 sequences are DFQATT and SNEGSKA (reference sequence). This CDR3 comprises 13 residues.